The clone carrying this T cell receptor beta chain has a handful of counts. Its target is unknown. Arm-PCR of CDR3 regions with iRepertoire HTBI primers generated TCR beta libraries. MiXCR, applied by TCRdb to the multiplex PCR reads, yields one record per CDR3 protein. The sample consists of under 400,000 distinct CDR3 sequences, roughly 17% of them appearing once. This sample's time point: newly diagnosed GD, antithyroid drugs for less than 3 months. RNA extracted from PBMCs served as the sequencing template. The V and J ends lost 6 bases and 2 bases, in that order; junction bases with no gene match: 25. The CDR3 consists of 21 residues. CDR1 MNHEY and CDR2 SMNVEV come from the germline V gene (reference sequence). The sample comes from a study of regulatory T cells in long-lasting Graves disease. Study outcomes and limitations: Lower TCR diversity was seen in persistent Graves' patients than in newly diagnosed ones.

The same data also contributed to another study, on T cells in Graves' hyperthyroidism and ophthalmopathy.

Sample: peripheral blood mononuclear cells (PBMCs), taken at new diagnosis, from a patient treated with antithyroid drugs. The TCR was taken from a man in his forties with Graves disease. This chain links TRBV27 with TRBJ2-3; 8 bases are shared with TRBD2. The CDR3 reads CASSRRNPGLGSSGFTDTQYF. The CDR3 DNA reads TGTGCCAGCAGCCGAAGAAATCCTGGACTAGGTTCTAGCGGGTTCACAGATACGCAGTATTTT.